This T cell receptor (beta chain) emerged from a study of cytomegalovirus exposure and HLA in healthy donors. The CDR3 is 14 residues long. CDR1 SGDLS and CDR2 YYNGEE come from the germline V gene. Between the trimmed V and J ends, which lost 3 bases and 4 bases, there was a span of 13 bases. Study-level findings and limits: Among TCR beta chains, those listed as cytomegalovirus-associated numbered more than 150.

As to this clone: Its antigen is unknown.

This PCR relied on a set of 60 Vbeta primers and 13 Jbeta primers. This table comes from immunoSEQ multiplex PCR, and its TCRdb copy is limited to in-frame clones, with some not included. The sample has around 110,000 clones; roughly two thirds are singletons. This receptor was obtained from a female donor in good health and CMV-seronegative. The V and J genes are TRBV9 and TRBJ1-1, with TRBD1 as a possible D gene (5 bases). Sequenced input: PBMCs. DNA for the CDR3: TGTGCCAGCAGCGCCACCGTAGGGGTCACTGAAGCTTTCTTT. Protein: CASSATVGVTEAFF.